The sequence of this T cell receptor beta chain was determined in a study of T cells in Graves' hyperthyroidism and ophthalmopathy. The CDR3 loop spans 13 amino acids. J lost 7 bases, V lost 4 bases, and 10 bases had no gene match. In germline, CDR1 is DFQATT, CDR2 SNEGSKA (reference sequence). Amplification yielded TCR beta CDR3 regions, with RNA transcripts as the source. The TCR CDR3 was amplified in a first-round RT-PCR using the HTBI primer set. TCRdb ran MiXCR on the multiplex PCR reads and lists one entry per CDR3 protein. The sample yields 490,000 or so distinct CDR3 sequences, about 45% seen once.

The TCR sequence derives from an adult woman with Graves' disease, either hyperthyroidism or ophthalmopathy (not recorded which). Material: peripheral blood or thyroid tissue (not recorded which). The chain combines TRBV20-1 with TRBJ2-7; TRBD2 agrees at 7 bases. Written as DNA, the CDR3 is TGCAGTGCTAAGGGAGGGAGCTGGGGGGAGCAGTACTTC. It encodes CSAKGGSWGEQYF.